Below, 15 T cell receptor beta chains from the same sample are listed, as sequenced in a study of cytomegalovirus exposure and HLA in healthy donors. Vbeta (60) and Jbeta (13) primers were used in the PCR. Produced via immunoSEQ multiplex PCR; TCRdb's table is partial and in-frame only. In total, the table holds 150,000 or so clones. What was sequenced was PBMCs. These receptors originate from a woman aged 45-59 years in good health and CMV-seronegative.

The V and J genes are TRBV28 and TRBJ1-4; D may be TRBD1 (6 bases). V was shortened by 3 bases and J by 5 bases, with 13 bases between the two germline ends. Germline V lookup: CDR1 MDHEN, CDR2 SYDVKM. This CDR3 has 15 amino acids. The CDR3 protein is CASSLVQGQNEKLFF. DNA for the CDR3: TGTGCCAGCAGTTTGGTTCAGGGACAAAATGAAAAACTGTTTTTT.

This sequence joins TRBV7-2 and TRBJ2-3; the D gene is possibly TRBD2 (6 bases). This CDR3 has 15 residues. V was clipped by 1 base and J by 4 bases, with 12 bases between them. Per germline, CDR1 SGHTA and CDR2 FQGNSA. The CDR3 spells CASSLGGTVSDTQYF. The CDR3, as DNA: TGTGCCAGCAGCTTAGGCGGGACCGTTTCAGATACGCAGTATTTT.

The CDR3 DNA is TGTGCCAGCAGCCCCTATATCGGTGGGGAACGGGAGACTGAGCAGTTCTTC. This sequence encodes CASSPYIGGERETEQFF. The genes are TRBV7-9 and TRBJ2-1; a weak D match, TRBD2 (6 bases). CDR1 is SEHNR, CDR2 FQNEAQ, per germline (reference sequence). Trimming stripped 5 bases from V and 9 bases from J, with 26 bases between. This CDR3 has 17 amino acids.

This chain uses TRBV5-5 with TRBJ2-7, with 9 bases matching TRBD2. Germline V gene data show CDR1 as SGHKS and CDR2 as YYEKEE (reference sequence). Germline trimming cut 2 bases from V and 7 bases from J; bases unmatched to any gene: 16. The CDR3 loop spans 17 amino acids. The CDR3 reads CASSFPPGSGGPLEQYF. Written as DNA, the CDR3 is TGTGCCAGCAGCTTTCCCCCGGGAAGCGGGGGGCCCCTTGAGCAGTACTTC.

The chain carries TRBV4-3 and TRBJ1-2; 8 positions agree with TRBD1. The trim removed 1 base at V and 4 bases at J, leaving 8 bases unmatched. The CDR3 consists of 16 residues. Germline loops: CDR1 LGHNA, CDR2 YSLEER. CDR3 protein: CASSQGYRGQVYGYTF. The CDR3 DNA follows: TGCGCCAGCAGCCAAGGATACCGGGGACAGGTCTATGGCTACACCTTC.

The chain recombines TRBV7-2 with TRBJ2-1; possibly TRBD2 for D (6 bases). With 4 bases removed from V and 14 bases from J, the gap between germline ends came to 18 bases. Germline CDR1 reads SGHTA; CDR2 reads FQGNSA. There are 13 residues in the CDR3. CDR3 amino acids: CASSSPSARKKFF. CDR3 nucleotide sequence: TGTGCCAGCAGCTCCCCTAGCGCGCGGAAGAAGTTCTTC.

This chain links TRBV11-2 with TRBJ2-7; D may be TRBD1 (6 bases). V shed 1 base and J shed 3 bases, with 13 bases lying between them. Germline values: CDR1 SGHAT, CDR2 FQNNGV. The CDR3 length is 15 residues. CDR3 DNA sequence: TGTGCCAGCAGCTTAGGGACAGTATACAACTACGAGCAGTACTTC. Translation: CASSLGTVYNYEQYF. Full variable domain (missing parts from reference TRBV11-2 and TRBJ2-7): EAGVAQSPRYKIIEKRQSVAFWCNPISGHATLYWYQQILGQGPKLLIQFQNNGVVDDSQLPKDRFSAERLKGVDSTLKIQPAKLEDSAVYLCASSLGTVYNYEQYFGPGTRLTVT.

This chain uses TRBV7-2 with TRBJ2-3; 11 bases are a match to TRBD2. In germline, CDR1 is SGHTA, CDR2 FQGNSA. J was trimmed by 5 bases and V by 5 bases; bases with no gene match: 12. The CDR3 contains 17 residues. The CDR3 is CASSMTSGISVGDTQYF. The CDR3 nucleotides are TGTGCCAGCAGCATGACTAGCGGGATCAGTGTCGGAGATACGCAGTATTTT. Full variable domain (rest looked up from reference TRBV7-2 and TRBJ2-3): GAGVSQSPSNKVTEKGKDVELRCDPISGHTALYWYRQSLGQGLEFLIYFQGNSAPDKSGLPSDRFSAERTGGSVSTLTIQRTQQEDSAVYLCASSMTSGISVGDTQYFGPGTRLTVL.

This sequence joins TRBV6-1 and TRBJ1-2; 10 bases are a match to TRBD1. The CDR3 is made up of 14 amino acids. The V segment lost 0 bases and the J segment 8 bases; nucleotides outside the gene matches: 3. Germline-derived CDR1 and CDR2 are MNHNS and SASEGT. The CDR3 sequence: CASSEAGQGYGYTF. The DNA of the CDR3 is TGTGCCAGCAGTGAAGCGGGACAGGGGTACGGCTACACCTTC.

The chain links TRBV6-5 to TRBJ2-7; tentatively, D is TRBD2 (6 bases). This CDR3 spans 14 amino acids. The V gene lost 6 bases and the J gene lost 6 bases, with 18 bases spanning the gap. Germline values: CDR1 MNHEY, CDR2 SVGAGI. CDR3 amino acids: CASSSRWDSPEQYF. The DNA for the CDR3 is TGTGCCAGCAGCTCAAGGTGGGACTCGCCCGAGCAGTACTTC.

The chain has TRBV10-3 and TRBJ1-5; 8 nucleotides line up with TRBD1. The V segment lost 3 bases and the J segment 4 bases; nucleotides outside the gene matches: 8. This CDR3 contains 16 residues. Germline CDR1 and CDR2: ENHRY and SYGVKD. Written as DNA, the CDR3 is TGTGCCATCAGTGACAGGGGGCAGATCTCGAATCAGCCCCAGCATTTT. It yields the protein CAISDRGQISNQPQHF.

The chain uses TRBV27 and TRBJ2-1; perhaps TRBD2 as D (5 bases). This CDR3 contains 15 residues. Germline V gives CDR1 MNHEY, CDR2 SMNVEV (reference sequence). Trimming left V 3 bases short and J 1 base short, with 10 bases between. The CDR3 loop is CASSLWSGSYNEQFF. CDR3 bases: TGTGCCAGCAGTTTGTGGAGCGGATCCTACAATGAGCAGTTCTTC.

The chain is built from TRBV15 and TRBJ1-2, with D maybe TRBD1 (5 bases). V was trimmed by 0 bases and J by 3 bases, leaving 8 bases between them. Germline V gene sequence: CDR1 LNHNV, CDR2 YYDKDF (reference sequence). The CDR3 spans 14 residues. This CDR3 reads CATSRERQYYGYTF. CDR3 nucleotides: TGTGCCACCAGCAGAGAGCGACAGTACTATGGCTACACCTTC.

This chain connects TRBV19 to TRBJ1-2, with D possibly matching TRBD1 (5 bases). The germline V gene has CDR1 LNHDA and CDR2 SQIVND (reference sequence). This CDR3 is 13 amino acids long. Trimming removed 3 bases at V and 2 bases at J, with 7 bases between. This CDR3 is CASSIKGNYGYTF. CDR3 DNA: TGTGCCAGTAGTATTAAGGGGAACTATGGCTACACCTTC.

This chain links TRBV28 with TRBJ2-5; tentative D call: TRBD2 (6 bases). Germline CDR1 reads MDHEN; CDR2 reads SYDVKM. V was clipped by 2 bases and J by 2 bases, with 12 bases between them. There are 15 residues in the CDR3. The CDR3 loop is CASSLIRRGQETQYF. The CDR3, as DNA: TGTGCCAGCAGTTTAATTCGGCGGGGTCAAGAGACCCAGTACTTC.